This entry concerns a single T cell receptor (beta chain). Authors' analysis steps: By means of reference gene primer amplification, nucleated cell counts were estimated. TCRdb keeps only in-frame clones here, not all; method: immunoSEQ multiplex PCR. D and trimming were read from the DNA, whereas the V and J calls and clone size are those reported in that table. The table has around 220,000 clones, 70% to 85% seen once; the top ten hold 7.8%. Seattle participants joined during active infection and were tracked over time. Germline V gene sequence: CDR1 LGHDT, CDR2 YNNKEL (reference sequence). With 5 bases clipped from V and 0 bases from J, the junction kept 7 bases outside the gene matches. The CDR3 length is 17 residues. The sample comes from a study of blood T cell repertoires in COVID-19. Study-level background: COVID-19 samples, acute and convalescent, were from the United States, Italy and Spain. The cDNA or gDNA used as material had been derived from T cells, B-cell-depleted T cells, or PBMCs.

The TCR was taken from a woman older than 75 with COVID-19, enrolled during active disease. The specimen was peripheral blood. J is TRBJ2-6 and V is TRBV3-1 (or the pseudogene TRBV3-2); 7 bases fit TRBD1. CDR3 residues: CASSSNPGGSGANVLTF. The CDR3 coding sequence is TGTGCCAGCAGCTCGAATCCAGGGGGCTCTGGGGCCAACGTCCTGACTTTC.